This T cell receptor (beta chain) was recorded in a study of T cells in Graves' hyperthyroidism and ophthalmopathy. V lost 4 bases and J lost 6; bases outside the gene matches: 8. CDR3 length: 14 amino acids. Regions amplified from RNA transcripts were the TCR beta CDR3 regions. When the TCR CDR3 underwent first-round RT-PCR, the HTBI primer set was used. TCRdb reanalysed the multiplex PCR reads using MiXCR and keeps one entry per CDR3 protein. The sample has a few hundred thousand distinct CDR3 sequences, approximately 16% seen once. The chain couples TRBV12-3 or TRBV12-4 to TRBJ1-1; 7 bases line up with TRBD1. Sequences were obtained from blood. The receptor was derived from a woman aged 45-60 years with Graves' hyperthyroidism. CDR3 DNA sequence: TGTGCCAGCAGTTCAAGCGACAGGGTCCCTGAAGCTTTCTTT. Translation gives CASSSSDRVPEAFF.